The entry below gives a single T cell receptor (beta chain) sequence along with its context. Its antigen is still unknown. The read stops 3 residues short of the end of the CDR3; the missing end is completed from the germline J gene. The data were produced by immunoSEQ multiplex PCR, yet TCRdb's version contains in-frame clones alone and is incomplete. This sample's table has approximately 31,000 clones. Cervical HPV DNA detected by MY09/MY11 PCR, typed by dot-blot. Germline loops: CDR1 SGHNT, CDR2 YYREEE (reference sequence). This CDR3 is built from 15 residues. V lost 0 bases and J lost 1, with 10 bases in between. These data come from a study of T cells in women clearing cervical HPV infection. General study results and limits: Combining TCR richness with V gene abundances gave approximately 0.84 AUC. Each sample's T-cell count was unknown, possibly confounding richness.

The clonotype comes from a woman aged 18 to 75 with a cervical HPV16 infection that either progressed to CIN3+ or cleared (not recorded which). This chain connects TRBV5-4 to TRBJ1-1; maybe TRBD1 (5 bases). The sequencing sample was made of blood buffy coat. CDR3 bases read: TGTGCCAGCAGCTTGGCGAAAACAGGGAACACTGAA. Its protein is CASSLAKTGNTE. The entire CDR3 protein reads CASSLAKTGNTEAFF.